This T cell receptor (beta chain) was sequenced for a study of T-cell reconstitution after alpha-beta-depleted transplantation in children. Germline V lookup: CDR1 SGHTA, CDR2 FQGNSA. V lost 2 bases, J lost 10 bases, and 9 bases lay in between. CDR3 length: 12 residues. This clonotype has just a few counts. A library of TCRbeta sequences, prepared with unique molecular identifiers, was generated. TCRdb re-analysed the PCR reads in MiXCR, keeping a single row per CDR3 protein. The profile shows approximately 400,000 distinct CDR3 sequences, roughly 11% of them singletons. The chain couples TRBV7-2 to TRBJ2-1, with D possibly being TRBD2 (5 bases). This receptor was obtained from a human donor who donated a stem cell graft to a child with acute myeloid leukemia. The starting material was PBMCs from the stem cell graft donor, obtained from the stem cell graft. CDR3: CASSLNGGEQFF. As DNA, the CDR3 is TGTGCCAGCAGCTTAAACGGAGGCGAGCAGTTCTTC.